This TCR beta chain emerged from a study of CXCR3-negative and CXCR3-positive naive CD8 T cells. About this clonotype itself: No antigen is known for it.

Study-level results: When CXCR3-positive naive cells were set against CXCR3-negative naive cells, the former had more hydrophobic TRB CDR3s.

Libraries of TRB cDNA were made by 5' RACE and carried UMIs. TCRdb reanalyzed the 5' RACE reads, giving one entry per CDR3 protein sequence and no DNA. This table holds over 55,000 distinct CDR3 sequences. CDR3 length: 13 amino acids. Germline values: CDR1 MDHEN, CDR2 SYDVKM. The source of this sequence is a human donor in good health. Some clones in this sample may be carry-over from other donors' samples. The V and J genes are TRBV28 and TRBJ2-1; TCRdb indicates TRBD1, and absent DNA this call remains unverified. Material: naive CXCR3+ CD8+ T cells from blood. Subset noted: CD45RO-CCR7+CD27+CD95- naive CD8+ T cells expressing CXCR3 (TNR3+). The CDR3 loop is CASSLAGANEQFF.